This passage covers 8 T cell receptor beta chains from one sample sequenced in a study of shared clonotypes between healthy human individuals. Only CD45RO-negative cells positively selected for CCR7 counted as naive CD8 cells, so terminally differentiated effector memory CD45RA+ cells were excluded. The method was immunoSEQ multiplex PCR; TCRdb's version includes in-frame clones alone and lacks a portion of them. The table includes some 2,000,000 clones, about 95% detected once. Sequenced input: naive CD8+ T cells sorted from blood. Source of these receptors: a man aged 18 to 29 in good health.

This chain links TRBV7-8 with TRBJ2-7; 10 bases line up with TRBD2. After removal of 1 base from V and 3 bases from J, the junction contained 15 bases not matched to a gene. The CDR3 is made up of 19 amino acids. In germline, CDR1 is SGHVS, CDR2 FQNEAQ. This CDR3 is CASSLDPSLGAGGLYEQYF. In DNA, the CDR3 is TGTGCCAGCAGCTTAGACCCCTCACTGGGAGCGGGGGGGCTCTACGAGCAGTACTTC.

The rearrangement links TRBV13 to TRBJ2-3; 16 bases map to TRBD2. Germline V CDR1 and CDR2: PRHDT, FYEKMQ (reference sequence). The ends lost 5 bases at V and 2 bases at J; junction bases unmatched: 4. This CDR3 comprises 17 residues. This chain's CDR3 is CASSDGTSGGDTDTQYF. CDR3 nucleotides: TGTGCCAGCAGCGATGGGACTAGCGGGGGGGACACAGATACGCAGTATTTT.

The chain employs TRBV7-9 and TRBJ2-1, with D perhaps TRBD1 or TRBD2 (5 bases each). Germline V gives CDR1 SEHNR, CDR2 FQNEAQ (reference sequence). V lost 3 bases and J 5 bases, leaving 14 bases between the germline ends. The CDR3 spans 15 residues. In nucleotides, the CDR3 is TGTGCCAGCAGCTTGGGGGACCGTGGGGACAATGAGCAGTTCTTC. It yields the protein CASSLGDRGDNEQFF.

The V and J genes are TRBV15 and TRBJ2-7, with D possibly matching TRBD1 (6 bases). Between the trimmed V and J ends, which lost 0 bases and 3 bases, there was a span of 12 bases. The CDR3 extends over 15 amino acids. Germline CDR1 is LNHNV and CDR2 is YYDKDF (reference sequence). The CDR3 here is CATSRERTDLYEQYF. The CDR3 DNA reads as TGTGCCACCAGCAGAGAGAGGACAGACCTCTACGAGCAGTACTTC.

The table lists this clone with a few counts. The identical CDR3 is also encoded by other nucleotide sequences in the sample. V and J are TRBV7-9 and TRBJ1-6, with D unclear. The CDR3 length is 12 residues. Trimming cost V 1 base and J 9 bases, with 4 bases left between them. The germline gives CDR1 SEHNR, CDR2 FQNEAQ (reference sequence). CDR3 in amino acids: CASSLGASPLHF. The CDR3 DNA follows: TGTGCCAGCAGCTTAGGGGCTTCACCCCTCCACTTT.

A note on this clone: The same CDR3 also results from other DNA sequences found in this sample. Written as DNA, the CDR3 is TGCGCCAGCAGCTTCGGCGGCACTGAAGCTTTCTTT. Translated: CASSFGGTEAFF. The V gene is TRBV5-1, the J gene TRBJ1-1; unclear D gene. The CDR3 is made up of 12 amino acids. The germline V gene has CDR1 SGHRS and CDR2 YFSETQ. V lost 2 bases, J lost 4 bases, and 6 bases lay in between.

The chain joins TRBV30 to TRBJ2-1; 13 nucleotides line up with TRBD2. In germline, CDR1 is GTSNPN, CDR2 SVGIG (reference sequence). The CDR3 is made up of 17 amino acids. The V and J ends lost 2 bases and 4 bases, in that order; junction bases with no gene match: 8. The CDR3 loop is CAWSSGLAGALYNEQFF. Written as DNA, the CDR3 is TGTGCCTGGAGTTCCGGACTAGCGGGGGCCCTATACAATGAGCAGTTCTTC.

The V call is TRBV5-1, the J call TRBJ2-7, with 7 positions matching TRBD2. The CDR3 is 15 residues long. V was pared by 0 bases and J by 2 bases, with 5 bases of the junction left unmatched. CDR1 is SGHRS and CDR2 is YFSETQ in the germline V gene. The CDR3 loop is CASSLGPSGTYEQYF. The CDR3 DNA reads TGCGCCAGCAGCTTGGGGCCTAGCGGTACCTACGAGCAGTACTTC.